The present entry profiles one T cell receptor (beta chain) with its context. Its target is not known. MiXCR, applied by TCRdb to the 5' RACE reads, yields one record per CDR3 protein. The data show about 240,000 distinct CDR3 sequences, approximately 9% seen once. This CDR3 is built from 14 residues. Per germline, CDR1 MNHEY and CDR2 SVGEGT. V was trimmed by 7 bases and J by 3 bases, leaving 15 bases between them. The source of the sample is a study of T-cell memory formation after mild COVID-19. General study points: The CD4+ clones that contracted clustered mainly within CM and EM, and the CD8+ clones concentrated in EMRA.

This chain joins TRBV6-2 or TRBV6-3 and TRBJ1-1; maybe TRBD1 (6 bases). Sequencing was done on a sample of PBMCs or a T cell subset sorted from them (not recorded which). The sequence came from a man between 18 and 35 years old who had mild COVID-19 (a few samples of this study predate the infection). Cell type and time point are not known. The CDR3: CASTWGGQDTEAFF. Written as DNA, the CDR3 is TGTGCCAGCACCTGGGGGGGGCAAGACACTGAAGCTTTCTTT.